This TCR beta chain was captured in a study of blood T cell repertoires in COVID-19 (dated by TCRdb to 2018 to 2020). Study-level background: Collaborator samples came from the United States, Italy and Spain and covered acute and convalescent phases of COVID-19. The samples were drawn from two sources: the first 160 participants of the ongoing ImmuneRACE study, and 1,000 to 1,500 subjects contributed by 6 global collaborators. Deeply sampled blood TCRbeta repertoires from subjects exposed to, actively infected with, or recovered from COVID-19 were included in the dataset. The repertoires were released in a freely available public database intended as a resource for research on the immune response to SARS-CoV-2. A de-identified subject ID, COVID-19 status, age in years and sex were almost always included in the sample metadata. The prospective study material was composed of cDNA or gDNA derived from T cells, B-cell-depleted T cells, or PBMCs. Where HLA class I and class II types were available, the types were taken from metadata supplied by the sample provider, not from assay-based typing. Results and caveats for the whole study, not just this receptor: How much clinical and demographic metadata was included differed by source and by participant, and the metadata was provided uncurated.

The immunoSEQ Assay, a bias-controlled multiplex PCR, was used to amplify TCRbeta CDR3 regions from genomic DNA. The authors processed their data as follows. Within the assay, amplification of reference gene primers was used to estimate how many nucleated cells each sample contained. Sequence reads were collapsed and filtered to measure the absolute abundance of every unique TCRbeta CDR3 rearrangement. For each sample, productive Simpson clonality was calculated as the square root of Simpson's diversity index over productive rearrangements. In TCRdb, the immuneACCESS table is reduced to in-frame sequences with V and J assigned. These tables do not hold every clone; where another copy was compared, an unresolved V gene accounts for under half, and the others remain unexplained. D and trimming were read from the DNA, whereas the V and J calls and clone size are those reported in that table. Recorded for this sample are approximately 200,000 clones; roughly nine tenths of them occurred a single time. 2% to 2.5% of the sample goes to the ten largest clones.

Remarks on this clone: There is no known antigen for this receptor. Base qualities were left out, and no much larger clone turns up one base away.

Each collaborating institution followed its own protocols to collect whole blood in K2EDTA tubes. For TCRbeta analysis, collaborators shipped samples as frozen whole blood, isolated PBMCs, or DNA extracted from either of those sample types. For CDR1 and CDR2, the germline V gene (reference sequence) lists SEHNR and FQNEAQ. The CDR3 holds 13 amino acids from the cysteine to the phenylalanine. Kept here is only the CDR3 DNA, which spans 39 bases and is read in frame from base 1. Sequencing was done on a sample of peripheral blood. The TCR was taken from a woman aged 50 to 60 with acute or convalescent COVID-19. The chain couples TRBV7-9 to TRBJ2-2; D gene: possibly TRBD1, on 6 matching bases. This receptor has the CDR3 CTPEDSLTGELFF. The DNA sequence reads TGTACACCCGAGGACAGTCTCACCGGGGAGCTGTTTTTT.